Only a few counts were recorded for the clone carrying this T cell receptor (beta chain). This sample is drawn from a study of cytomegalovirus exposure and HLA in healthy donors. Study details: According to later analysis, the same platform produced the approximately 130 validation and 600 to 800 first-cohort repertoires.

Assay used: immunoSEQ multiplex PCR; TCRdb lists only in-frame clones, some missing. The repertoire holds some 110,000 clones, 88% seen once, with approximately 2% in the top ten. There are 15 residues in the CDR3. Germline V lookup: CDR1 LNHDA, CDR2 SQIVND (reference sequence). V lost 5 bases and J lost 4; bases outside the gene matches: 8. This receptor was obtained from a man aged 18 to 29 in good health and CMV-seronegative. Material for sequencing was PBMCs. V is TRBV19 and J is TRBJ2-7; 10 bases fit TRBD1. CDR3 residues: CASSGGGTGDYEQYF. CDR3 coding DNA: TGTGCCAGTAGTGGGGGAGGGACAGGGGATTACGAGCAGTACTTC.